This entry features one TCR beta chain sequence. Its matching antigen is unknown. The sample is drawn from a study of CD8+ T cells in alopecia areata. Points from the study as a whole: Scalp data also include sequences from resident alphabeta T cells of normal skin. Patients shared TCRs less clearly than mice did, possibly for HLA-related reasons.

In alopecia areata patients, both lesional scalp punch biopsies and peripheral blood were collected. RNA extraction and reverse transcription yielded cDNA as sequencing template. Sequencing used immunoSEQ multiplex PCR; TCRdb keeps in-frame clones, though not all of them. The table has around 120,000 clones, less than 45% seen once; the top ten hold 3% to 3.5%. This clonotype was sampled from a human donor with alopecia areata. Sequencing was carried out using CD4+ T cells sorted from blood.

This CDR3 is CSVVFIGAFGNTIYF. The DNA of the CDR3 is TGCAGCGTTGTTTTCATTGGGGCCTTTGGAAACACCATATATTTT. The rearrangement links TRBV29-1 to TRBJ1-3; possible D gene TRBD1, 5 bases. Trimming stripped 4 bases from V and 3 bases from J, with 16 bases between. The CDR3 spans 15 residues. The V gene's germline CDR1 is SQVTM and CDR2 ANQGSEA.